This T cell receptor beta chain came from a study of cytomegalovirus exposure and HLA in healthy donors. Study information: For the roughly 390 genotyped donors, 80% to 90% fell within the Caucasian-associated ancestry cluster.

PCR primers comprised 60 Vbeta and 13 Jbeta primers. The data were produced by immunoSEQ multiplex PCR, yet TCRdb's version contains in-frame clones alone and is incomplete. Of over 100,000 clones listed, under 70% are singletons. In germline, CDR1 is LNHDA, CDR2 SQIVND (reference sequence). V lost 6 bases to trimming and J lost 4 bases, with 13 bases between them. The CDR3 has 13 residues. Findings and limits, study-wide: According to reports, the classifier identified cytomegalovirus status with high specificity and sensitivity. Researchers catalogued about 160 TCR beta chains as cytomegalovirus-associated.

To note about this clone: Its antigen remains unidentified.

The receptor was derived from a man aged 18 to 29 in good health and CMV-seronegative. The sequenced sample was PBMCs. The J gene is TRBJ2-7, the V gene TRBV19; D is perhaps TRBD2 (6 bases). The CDR3 is CASSPYGGYEQYF. CDR3 DNA sequence: TGTGCCAGTAGCCCGTATGGAGGGTACGAGCAGTACTTC.